The following is a T cell receptor beta chain sequence with its context. The antigen is not known. Sequencing was performed with immunoSEQ multiplex PCR; in TCRdb, only in-frame clones are kept and a portion is missing. The repertoire holds more than 2,000 clones, around four fifths seen once, with 10% in the top ten. This sample is part of a study of neoadjuvant nivolumab and ipilimumab in lung cancer. Study information: Nivolumab 3 mg/kg was given days 1, 15 and 29, plus ipilimumab 1 mg/kg day 1 in combination.

Study findings and constraints: Pretherapy blood TCR richness correlated positively with resected tumor richness. Pathologic regression was not significantly tied to TCR clonality.

The CDR3 spans 15 residues. Germline CDR1 and CDR2: MNHNS and SASEGT. The V segment lost 5 bases and the J segment 6 bases; nucleotides outside the gene matches: 4. This TCR was sampled from an adult with non-small cell lung cancer. The rearrangement links TRBV6-1 to TRBJ2-1; 13 positions match TRBD2. Here the sequenced sample was adjacent normal lung tissue, taken after neoadjuvant nivolumab, alone or with ipilimumab, at or shortly before surgery. The CDR3 sequence: CASSLLAGGFNEQFF. The CDR3 region has the DNA TGTGCCAGCAGTTTACTAGCGGGAGGGTTCAATGAGCAGTTCTTC.